The clone carrying this T cell receptor (beta chain) was counted many times. The target antigen is unknown. Germline V lookup: CDR1 KGHDR, CDR2 SFDVKD. V lost 4 bases and J lost 1, with 12 bases in between. The CDR3 runs 15 residues. TCRdb passed the 5' RACE reads through MiXCR, listing each CDR3 protein once. The sample includes 250,000 to 350,000 distinct CDR3 sequences, under 9% seen only once; the top ten take around 2.1%. These data come from a study of identical twins. Study conclusions and caveats: Out-of-frame TCR alpha sharing in monozygotic twins exceeded recombination model predictions.

The sample was also reused in another study, on yellow fever vaccine responses in identical twins.

The chain recombines TRBV24-1 with TRBJ2-5, with D maybe TRBD2 (7 bases). Sequencing input: memory (CD45RO+) T cells sorted from blood. The clonotype comes from a woman between 18 and 29 years old in good health. The CDR3 bases are TGTGCCACCAGTGAGGGGGGGGGCCCCCAAGAGACCCAGTACTTC. Encoded protein: CATSEGGGPQETQYF.